The 12 T cell receptor beta chains reported below all come from one sample, sequenced in a study of CD8 T cells in ankylosing spondylitis. No antigen is known for these receptors. MiXCR, run by TCRdb on the 5' RACE reads, gives a single entry per CDR3 protein. The data show more than 300,000 distinct CDR3 sequences, 8% seen once. Findings of the study overall: There was a TCR beta motif, made of eight highly homologous variants, that appeared characteristic of ankylosing spondylitis blood.

Sequenced material: blood, either unsorted or a sorted T cell fraction (not recorded which). These receptors were collected from a male donor with ankylosing spondylitis.

The chain has TRBV19 and TRBJ1-6; 11 nucleotides align to TRBD1. The CDR3 runs to 15 residues. CDR1 is LNHDA, CDR2 SQIVND, per germline (reference sequence). The V gene end was trimmed by 6 bases and the J gene end by 10 bases; junction bases not matched to a gene: 8. CDR3 sequence: CASSPGQGAWSPLHF. For the CDR3, the DNA is TGTGCCAGTAGCCCAGGACAGGGGGCTTGGTCACCCCTCCACTTT. Supplemented by reference TRBV19 and TRBJ1-6, the full variable domain reads DGGITQSPKYLFRKEGQNVTLSCEQNLNHDAMYWYRQDPGQGLRLIYYSQIVNDFQKGDIAEGYSVSREKKESFPLTVTSAQKNPTAFYLCASSPGQGAWSPLHFGNGTRLTVT.

There are many counts of this clonotype. The chain links TRBV4-2 to TRBJ2-3; 11 nucleotides agree with TRBD2. This CDR3 has 14 residues. Germline lookup yields CDR1 LGHNA and CDR2 YNFKEQ. Trimming removed 5 bases from V and 5 bases from J; junction bases left unmatched: 3. The CDR3 region is CASSDGTSGDTQYF. The CDR3 DNA reads as TGTGCCAGCAGCGACGGGACTAGCGGAGATACGCAGTATTTT.

This rearrangement joins TRBV20-1 to TRBJ2-7; 9 bases line up with TRBD2. Germline trimming cut 2 bases from V and 0 bases from J; bases unmatched to any gene: 14. This CDR3 is 18 amino acids long. Germline assignment: CDR1 DFQATT and CDR2 SNEGSKA (reference sequence). The CDR3 protein is CSARKFQTSGKNSYEQYF. The CDR3 region has the DNA TGCAGTGCTAGAAAATTCCAGACTAGCGGAAAAAACTCCTACGAGCAGTACTTC.

This chain joins TRBV7-7 and TRBJ2-7; 7 bases align to TRBD1. The CDR3 is made up of 16 amino acids. Germline loops: CDR1 SSHAT, CDR2 FNYEAQ (reference sequence). V was pared by 6 bases and J by 3 bases, with 14 bases of the junction left unmatched. The CDR3 DNA sequence: TGTGCCAGCAGACCCCTGGGCGACAGGGCCAACTACGAGCAGTACTTC. Its protein product is CASRPLGDRANYEQYF.

Only a few counts were recorded for this clonotype. V is TRBV4-1 and J is TRBJ2-7; 12 nucleotides align to TRBD2. V dropped 3 bases and J dropped 2; count of bases not matched to a gene: 5. This CDR3 spans 16 amino acids. Germline CDR1 reads MGHRA; CDR2 reads YSYEKL. The CDR3 loop reads CASSHDTSGRTYEQYF. The CDR3 DNA reads as TGCGCCAGCAGCCACGATACTAGCGGGAGGACCTACGAGCAGTACTTC.

The gene calls are TRBV4-1 and TRBJ2-3; D not certain. There are 16 residues in the CDR3. Germline V gene data show CDR1 as MGHRA and CDR2 as YSYEKL. Deletions cut 1 base from V and 4 bases from J, with 15 bases between. The CDR3 nucleotides read TGCGCCAGCAGCCAAGCGACCGTCAGTCCCCCAGATACGCAGTATTTT. It translates to CASSQATVSPPDTQYF.

The chain links TRBV9 to TRBJ2-5, with 7 bases lining up with TRBD1. CDR1 is SGDLS, CDR2 YYNGEE, per germline. Trimming took 0 bases from V and 2 from J; bases not matched to a gene: 4. This CDR3 region has 15 residues. CDR3 sequence: CASSVGDRLQETQYF. The CDR3 bases are TGTGCCAGCAGCGTAGGGGACAGACTACAAGAGACCCAGTACTTC. The whole variable domain, filled in from reference TRBV9 and TRBJ2-5, reads DSGVTQTPKHLITATGQRVTLRCSPRSGDLSVYWYQQSLDQGLQFLIQYYNGEERAKGNILERFSAQQFPDLHSELNLSSLELGDSALYFCASSVGDRLQETQYFGPGTRLLVL.

This clonotype came up a few times. The V gene is TRBV2, the J gene TRBJ2-7, with 12 positions matching TRBD1. CDR1 SNHLY and CDR2 FYNNEI come from the germline V gene. The V and J ends lost 8 bases and 3 bases, in that order; junction bases with no gene match: 2. The CDR3 runs to 13 residues. CDR3 DNA: TGTGCCAGCTGGGACAGGGGGCTCTACGAGCAGTACTTC. Protein: CASWDRGLYEQYF.

This clonotype was counted ten times or more. The V gene is TRBV4-1, the J gene TRBJ1-2; a possible D gene is TRBD1 (6 bases). Trimming took 0 bases from V and 4 from J, leaving 12 bases between them. This CDR3 spans 15 amino acids. Germline V lookup: CDR1 MGHRA, CDR2 YSYEKL. The CDR3 spells CASSQERTALYGYTF. CDR3 DNA sequence: TGCGCCAGCAGCCAAGAGAGGACAGCCCTCTATGGCTACACCTTC.

To note about this clonotype: Mismatch with germline at one junction end may stem from a read error. The chain links TRBV20-1 to TRBJ2-7, with 7 bases fitting TRBD1. Germline V CDR1 and CDR2: DFQATT, SNEGSKA (reference sequence). The CDR3 has 16 residues. The CDR3 region has the DNA TGCTGTGCCTCGATAGGCGCAGGGGGACGTTCCTACGAGCAGTACTTC. It translates to CCASIGAGGRSYEQYF.

This clonotype was observed at least ten times. The rearrangement uses TRBV29-1 and TRBJ2-3; D perhaps matches TRBD1 (5 bases). CDR3 length: 14 residues. The V end was cut by 1 base, the J end by 1 base, with 9 bases between. The V gene's germline CDR1 is SQVTM and CDR2 ANQGSEA. CDR3 in amino acids: CSVEVGQGTDTQYF. The CDR3 DNA reads as TGCAGCGTTGAAGTGGGGCAGGGCACAGATACGCAGTATTTT.

The chain is built from TRBV4-1 and TRBJ2-2; 7 nucleotides agree with TRBD2. Germline CDR1 MGHRA, CDR2 YSYEKL. CDR3 length equals 15 residues. V was clipped by 0 bases and J by 6 bases; unmatched bases: 4. CDR3 region: CASSQDILAAGELFF. CDR3 bases: TGCGCCAGCAGCCAAGATATCCTAGCGGCCGGGGAGCTGTTTTTT.